This TCR beta chain was identified in a study of T cell responses to AZD1222 COVID-19 vaccine. Repertoires were generated with immunoSEQ multiplex PCR, while TCRdb's copy carries only in-frame clones and drops some. The sample yields about 270,000 clones, 90% to 95% seen once. On this clone itself: The antigen is undetermined.

The CDR3 loop spans 15 amino acids. Between the trimmed V and J ends, which lost 6 bases and 6 bases, there was a span of 18 bases. Germline CDR1 and CDR2: MNHEY and SVGAGI. Regarding the study as a whole: The sample set comprised mostly white British donors with more females, and clonal diversity was possibly underestimated.

This clonotype originated in an adult who received the AZD1222 COVID-19 vaccine. The sequencing used peripheral blood, collected 28 days after the second AZD1222 dose. The chain recombines TRBV6-5 with TRBJ1-5, with D tentatively TRBD1 (5 bases). CDR3 residues: CASSLYSGWGQPQHF. The CDR3 DNA follows: TGTGCCAGCAGCCTCTACTCAGGGTGGGGTCAGCCCCAGCATTTT.